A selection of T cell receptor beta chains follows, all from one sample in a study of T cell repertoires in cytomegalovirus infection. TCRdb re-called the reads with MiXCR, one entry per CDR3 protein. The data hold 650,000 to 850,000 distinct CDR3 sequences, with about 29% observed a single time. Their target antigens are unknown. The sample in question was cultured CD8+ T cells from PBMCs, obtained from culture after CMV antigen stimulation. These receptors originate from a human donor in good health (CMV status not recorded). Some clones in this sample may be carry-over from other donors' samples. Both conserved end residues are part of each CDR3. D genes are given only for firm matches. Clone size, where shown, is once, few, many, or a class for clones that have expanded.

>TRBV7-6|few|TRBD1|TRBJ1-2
CASSLTSGTGGGYGYTF
TGTGCCAGCAGCTTAACTTCCGGGACAGGGGGCGGCTATGGCTACACCTTC
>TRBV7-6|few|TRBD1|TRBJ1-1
CASSSRTGWNTEAFF
TGTGCCAGCAGCTCGAGGACAGGGTGGAACACTGAAGCTTTCTTT
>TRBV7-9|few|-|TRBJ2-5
CASSLNEATQETQYF
TGTGCCAGCAGCTTAAATGAAGCAACCCAAGAGACCCAGTACTTC
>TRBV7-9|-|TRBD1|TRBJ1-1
CASYLTGNEAFF
TGTGCCAGCTATCTGACAGGGAATGAAGCTTTCTTT
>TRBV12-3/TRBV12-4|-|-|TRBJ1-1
CASPDNTEAFF
TGTGCCAGTCCAGATAACACTGAAGCTTTCTTT
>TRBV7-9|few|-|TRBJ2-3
CASSQDPTDTQYF
TGTGCCAGCAGCCAGGACCCCACAGATACGCAGTATTTT
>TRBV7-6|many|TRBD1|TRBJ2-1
CASSSSTGFYEQFF
TGTGCCAGCAGCTCTTCGACAGGGTTCTATGAGCAGTTCTTC
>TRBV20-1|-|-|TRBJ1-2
CSARHSFDWYYGYTF
TGCAGTGCTAGGCATTCGTTTGATTGGTACTATGGCTACACCTTC
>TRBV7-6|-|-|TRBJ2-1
CASSLAEFRQEQFF
TGTGCCAGCAGCTTAGCGGAATTTAGACAAGAGCAGTTCTTC
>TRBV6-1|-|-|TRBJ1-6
CASSEGPGQRSPLHF
TGTGCCAGCAGTGAAGGTCCTGGCCAAAGATCACCCCTCCACTTT
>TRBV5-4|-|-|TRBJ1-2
CASSLSATANYYGYTF
TGTGCCAGCAGCTTGTCCGCGACAGCGAATTACTATGGCTACACCTTC
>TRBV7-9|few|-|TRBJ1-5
CASSVGSSSNQPQHF
TGTGCCAGCAGCGTAGGGTCAAGTAGCAATCAGCCCCAGCATTTT
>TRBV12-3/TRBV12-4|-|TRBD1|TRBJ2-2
CASSFYLDRVFTNTGELFF
TGTGCCAGCAGTTTTTATCTGGACAGGGTTTTTACCAACACCGGGGAGCTGTTTTTT
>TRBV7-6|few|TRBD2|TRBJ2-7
CASSDRTSGGSYEQYF
TGTGCCAGCAGCGATAGGACTAGCGGGGGCTCCTACGAGCAGTACTTC
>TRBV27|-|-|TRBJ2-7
CASSFASGYEQYF
TGTGCCAGCAGTTTCGCTTCGGGGTACGAGCAGTACTTC
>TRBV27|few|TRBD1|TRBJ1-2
CATRGTQGYGYTF
TGTGCCACCAGGGGGACGCAAGGCTATGGCTACACCTTC
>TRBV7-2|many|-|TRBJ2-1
CASSTYSYNEQFF
TGTGCCAGCAGCACGTACTCCTACAATGAGCAGTTCTTC
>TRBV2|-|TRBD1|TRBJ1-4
CASRDRGKLFF
TGTGCCAGTCGGGACAGAGGAAAACTGTTTTTT
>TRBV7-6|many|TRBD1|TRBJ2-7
CASSSGTGTVSEQYF
TGTGCCAGCAGCTCTGGGACAGGGACGGTCTCCGAGCAGTACTTC
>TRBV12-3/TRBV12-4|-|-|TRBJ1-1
CASSSSGGILRTEAFF
TGTGCCAGCAGTTCCTCTGGGGGGATCTTGAGGACTGAAGCTTTCTTT
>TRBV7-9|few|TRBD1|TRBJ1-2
CASSSRDRGNGYTF
TGTGCCAGCAGCTCGCGAGACAGGGGGAATGGCTACACCTTC
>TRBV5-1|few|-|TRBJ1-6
CASSPEGADNSPLHF
TGCGCCAGCAGCCCCGAGGGCGCAGATAATTCACCCCTCCACTTT
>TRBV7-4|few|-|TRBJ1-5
CASSLDSRGADQPQHF
TGTGCCAGCAGCTTAGATAGCAGGGGAGCGGATCAGCCCCAGCATTTT
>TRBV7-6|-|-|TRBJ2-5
CASSFGGAFQETQYF
TGTGCCAGCAGCTTTGGGGGGGCTTTCCAAGAGACCCAGTACTTC
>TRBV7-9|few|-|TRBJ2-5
CASSPDTRKAQYF
TGTGCCAGCAGCCCGGACACACGGAAGGCCCAGTACTTC
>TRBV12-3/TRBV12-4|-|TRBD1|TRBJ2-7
CASSWGQGLYEQYF
TGTGCCAGCAGTTGGGGACAGGGGCTTTACGAGCAGTACTTC
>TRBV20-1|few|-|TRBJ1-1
CSARDPFDTEAFF
TGCAGTGCTAGAGATCCGTTTGACACTGAAGCTTTCTTT
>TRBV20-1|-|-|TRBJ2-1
CSAIDRTNTYNKQFF
TGCAGTGCTATAGACAGGACCAATACCTACAATAAGCAGTTCTTC
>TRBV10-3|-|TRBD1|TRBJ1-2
CAINNRTGEDYGYTF
TGTGCCATAAATAACCGGACAGGGGAGGACTATGGCTACACCTTC
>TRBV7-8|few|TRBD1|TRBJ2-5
CASSQWDRGRETQYF
TGTGCCAGCAGCCAGTGGGACAGGGGGCGCGAGACCCAGTACTTC
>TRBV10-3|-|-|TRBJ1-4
CAISDLAEKLFF
TGTGCCATCAGTGATTTAGCGGAAAAACTGTTTTTT
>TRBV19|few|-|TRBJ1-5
CASRRLTQMTPQHF
TGTGCCAGCCGGCGGTTGACGCAGATGACCCCCCAGCATTTT
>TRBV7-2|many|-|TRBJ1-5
CASSLEGFFANQPQHF
TGTGCCAGCAGCTTAGAGGGTTTTTTTGCAAATCAGCCCCAGCATTTT
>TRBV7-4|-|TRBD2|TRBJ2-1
CASSWGLAGSRYEQFF
TGTGCCAGCAGCTGGGGACTAGCGGGGTCAAGGTATGAGCAGTTCTTC
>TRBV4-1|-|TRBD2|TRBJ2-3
CASSQTLGSGLTDTQYF
TGCGCCAGCAGCCAAACCCTTGGTAGCGGGTTGACAGATACGCAGTATTTT
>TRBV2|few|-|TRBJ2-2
CASSAPGRTNTGELFF
TGTGCCAGCAGTGCCCCGGGACGGACGAACACCGGGGAGCTGTTTTTT
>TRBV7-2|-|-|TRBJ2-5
CASSGTGAYQETQYF
TGTGCCAGCAGCGGTACCGGGGCGTACCAAGAGACCCAGTACTTC
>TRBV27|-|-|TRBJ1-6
CASSALGSYNSPLHF
TGTGCCAGCTCCGCGCTCGGCAGCTATAATTCACCCCTCCACTTT
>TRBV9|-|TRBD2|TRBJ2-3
CASSHGLAGGSSTDTQYF
TGTGCCAGCAGCCACGGACTAGCGGGGGGGTCTAGCACAGATACGCAGTATTTT
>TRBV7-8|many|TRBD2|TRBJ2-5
CASSSARTSGGETQYF
TGTGCCAGCAGCTCCGCGAGGACTAGCGGGGGAGAGACCCAGTACTTC
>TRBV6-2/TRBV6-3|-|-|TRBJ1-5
CASSYWDSNQPQHF
TGTGCCAGCAGTTACTGGGACAGCAATCAGCCCCAGCATTTT
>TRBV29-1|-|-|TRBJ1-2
CSVDTGLGYGYTF
TGCAGCGTTGATACAGGGTTGGGCTATGGCTACACCTTC
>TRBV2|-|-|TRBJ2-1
CASSEMEILQNEQFF
TGTGCCAGCAGTGAAATGGAGATTCTACAAAATGAGCAGTTCTTC